Listed below are T cell receptor beta chains from one sample, sequenced in a study of shared clonotypes between healthy human individuals. Sequenced by immunoSEQ multiplex PCR; TCRdb stores in-frame clones only, minus some. The sample carries 2.3 million or so clones, roughly 93% recorded once. Sequenced material: naive CD4+ T cells from PBMCs. The receptors shown here come from a young man in good health. Some clones in this sample may be carry-over from other donors' samples. The CDR3 runs from the conserved cysteine through the conserved F or W. A D gene is named only where the DNA matches it firmly. Not all rows give a size; the values are once, few, many and, for expanded clones, a class.

>NA|TRBJ2-7|NA|TRBV4-2
TGTGCCAGCAGCCAAGCCCCGGGGGCCTACGAGCAGTACTTC
CASSQAPGAYEQYF
>once|TRBJ1-5|NA|TRBV7-2
TGTGCCAGCAGCTTAGCCCCCCTAAATAATGGACAGCCCCAGCATTTT
CASSLAPLNNGQPQHF
>NA|TRBJ2-3|TRBD2|TRBV9
TGTGCCAGCAGCGTATTCCGGGAGGCCCGGACAGATACGCAGTATTTT
CASSVFREARTDTQYF
>NA|TRBJ2-5|TRBD1|TRBV18
TGTGCCAGCTCGTTCACAGGGGGCCCTTACCAAGAGACCCAGTACTTC
CASSFTGGPYQETQYF
>NA|TRBJ2-6|NA|TRBV5-1
TGCGCCAGCAGGGCGGGCACTGGGGCCAACGTCCTGACTTTC
CASRAGTGANVLTF
>NA|TRBJ2-3|NA|TRBV10-3
TGTGCCATCAGTGACCCCGGGATAGCGGATACAACAGATACGCAGTATTTT
CAISDPGIADTTDTQYF
>once|TRBJ1-2|TRBD1|TRBV28
TGTGCCAGCGGTAGGGGGCTTAATGGCTACACCTTC
CASGRGLNGYTF
>NA|TRBJ2-1|TRBD2|TRBV27
TGTGCCAGCAGTTTAGGCGGGAGGGGCTACAATGAGCAGTTCTTC
CASSLGGRGYNEQFF
>once|TRBJ2-6|NA|TRBV11-2
TGTGCCAGCAGCTTTCAGATAACCGGGGCCAACGTCCTGACTTTC
CASSFQITGANVLTF
>NA|TRBJ1-1|TRBD1|TRBV20-1
TGCAGTGCTGGACAGGGATCAGCTTTCTTT
CSAGQGSAFF
>NA|TRBJ2-3|NA|TRBV5-1
TGCGCCAGCAGCTTGACAGGCGTATCCACAGATACGCAGTATTTT
CASSLTGVSTDTQYF
>NA|TRBJ2-5|TRBD1|TRBV5-8
TGTGCCAGCAGCCGACAGGGGAAGACCCAGTACTTC
CASSRQGKTQYF
>NA|TRBJ1-5|NA|TRBV15
TGTGCCACCAGCTACGGAGGGGCTCAGCCCCAGCATTTT
CATSYGGAQPQHF
>NA|TRBJ2-3|TRBD2|TRBV27
TGTGCCAGCAGAAGGGAGCGGGAGATTAGCACAGATACGCAGTATTTT
CASRREREISTDTQYF
>NA|TRBJ2-7|NA|TRBV20-1
TGCAGTGCAAACGGAGCCTACGAGCAGTACTTC
CSANGAYEQYF
>NA|TRBJ2-3|NA|TRBV2
TGTGCCAGCAGTGTCGCGCTTCTGGGGACAGATACGCAGTATTTT
CASSVALLGTDTQYF
>NA|TRBJ1-2|NA|TRBV28
TGTGCCAGCAGTTTTGGGGTACATAACTATGGCTACACCTTC
CASSFGVHNYGYTF
>NA|TRBJ2-5|NA|TRBV29-1
TGCAGCGTCCGAGGACTACTCCAAGAGACCCAGTACTTC
CSVRGLLQETQYF
>once|TRBJ2-1|NA|TRBV7-9
TGTGCCAGCAGCCGGGTCGGGTCCTCCTACAATGAGCAGTTCTTC
CASSRVGSSYNEQFF
>NA|TRBJ1-3|NA|TRBV28
TGTGCCAGCAGTCTCCAGGGCCCCGGGGGAAACACCATATATTTT
CASSLQGPGGNTIYF
>NA|TRBJ1-2|TRBD1|TRBV18
TGTGCCAGCTCACCACCGGGACAGGGGGGCTATGGCTACACCTTC
CASSPPGQGGYGYTF
>NA|TRBJ1-2|NA|TRBV11-2
TGTGCCAGCAGCTTAGGGGCAGGGAACTATGGCTACACCTTC
CASSLGAGNYGYTF
>NA|TRBJ2-7|NA|TRBV27
TGTGCCAGCAGACTCCTCGGACAAGCCTCCGAGCAGTACTTC
CASRLLGQASEQYF
>once|TRBJ1-1|NA|TRBV7-2
TGTGCCAGCAGCCTCGGACCCGTGAACACTGAAGCTTTCTTT
CASSLGPVNTEAFF
>NA|TRBJ2-1|TRBD2|TRBV27
TGTGCCAGCACCCCCCGACTAGCGGGATTGGTCAATGAGCAGTTCTTC
CASTPRLAGLVNEQFF
>once|TRBJ2-7|TRBD2|TRBV6-5
TGTGCCAGCAGTATCGCGGGACTAGGGAAGGAGTACTTC
CASSIAGLGKEYF
>NA|TRBJ2-2|TRBD1|TRBV5-4
TGTGCCAGCAGCTCACATACAGGGGGCACCGGGGAGCTGTTTTTT
CASSSHTGGTGELFF
>NA|TRBJ1-2|NA|TRBV19
TGTGCCAGTAGTATAAGAGGACCTTCCAACTATGGCTACACCTTC
CASSIRGPSNYGYTF
>NA|TRBJ2-5|NA|TRBV7-2
TGTGCCAGCAGCTTAGTAGCCACTCTTGAAGGGGAGACCCAGTACTTC
CASSLVATLEGETQYF
>once|TRBJ2-3|NA|TRBV7-3
TGTGCCAGCAGCTTCGCCGACGGATTCACAGATACGCAGTATTTT
CASSFADGFTDTQYF
>NA|TRBJ2-7|NA|TRBV11-2
TGTGCCAGCAGCGTTCCGGGGTTATACTACGAGCAGTACTTC
CASSVPGLYYEQYF
>NA|TRBJ2-1|TRBD2|TRBV11-1
TGTGCCAGCAGCACGTCCGGACTAGCACCCTACAATGAGCAGTTCTTC
CASSTSGLAPYNEQFF
>NA|TRBJ1-3|NA|TRBV29-1
TGCAGCGTTGCACCGGCTATCTCTGGAAACACCATATATTTT
CSVAPAISGNTIYF
>once|TRBJ1-5|NA|TRBV30
TGTGCCTGGAGTGGGGGCCTCGGTCGCCGCGAGCCCCAGCATTTT
CAWSGGLGRREPQHF
>NA|TRBJ2-1|NA|TRBV5-1
TGCGCCAGCAGCTTGTCCGGGGGAATTGGTAATGAGCAGTTCTTC
CASSLSGGIGNEQFF
>NA|TRBJ2-7|NA|TRBV7-2
TGTGCCAGCAGCGAAAGAAACAGGGTAGCCTACGAGCAGTACTTC
CASSERNRVAYEQYF
>NA|TRBJ2-1|TRBD1|TRBV29-1
TGCAGCGTTGAACCCCAGACAGGGCGGTCCTACAATGAGCAGTTCTTC
CSVEPQTGRSYNEQFF
>NA|TRBJ1-1|NA|TRBV5-1
TGCGCCAGCAGCCCGGACGGCCTTGAAGCTTTCTTT
CASSPDGLEAFF
>NA|TRBJ1-1|NA|TRBV7-3
TGTGCCAGCAGCTTAACGGGGTCGGAAACTGAAGCTTTCTTT
CASSLTGSETEAFF
>NA|TRBJ2-5|NA|TRBV7-9
TGTGCCAGCAGCTTAATGACGGGGATACAAGAGACCCAGTACTTC
CASSLMTGIQETQYF
>NA|TRBJ2-2|NA|TRBV7-3
TGTGCCAGCAGCTTTGCACCGAACACCGGGGAGCTGTTTTTT
CASSFAPNTGELFF
>NA|TRBJ2-5|TRBD1|TRBV14
TGTGCCAGCAGCCACGGGACAGTGGGGTTGGAGACCCAGTACTTC
CASSHGTVGLETQYF
>NA|TRBJ2-1|TRBD2|TRBV5-4
TGTGCCAGCAGCTTGTCTAGCGGGGATTACAATGAGCAGTTCTTC
CASSLSSGDYNEQFF
>NA|TRBJ2-6|NA|TRBV9
TGTGCCAGCAGCGTAGGATTGGGGGCCAACGTCCTGACTTTC
CASSVGLGANVLTF
>NA|TRBJ2-3|NA|TRBV2
TGTGCCAGCAGGGGACTTCCTTCCAGCACAGATACGCAGTATTTT
CASRGLPSSTDTQYF
>NA|TRBJ1-1|NA|TRBV11-2
TGTGCCAGCAGCTTAGAATGGGACGCCGAAGCTTTCTTT
CASSLEWDAEAFF
>NA|TRBJ1-5|NA|TRBV2
TGTGCCAGCAGTGACACTAATAGCAATCAGCCCCAGCATTTT
CASSDTNSNQPQHF
>once|TRBJ2-1|NA|TRBV7-8
TGTGCCAGCAGCTTAGTAGTCCTAACATCATACAATGAGCAGTTCTTC
CASSLVVLTSYNEQFF
>NA|TRBJ1-1|NA|TRBV30
TGTGCCTGGCACTGGGGAGATTTGAACACTGAAGCTTTCTTT
CAWHWGDLNTEAFF